Following are 24 T cell receptor beta chains from one sample sequenced in a study of OX40 agonist ivuxolimab in advanced cancers. Libraries were prepared by immunoSEQ multiplex PCR; TCRdb keeps only in-frame clonotypes and omits some of them. The sample consists of 78,000 or so clones, roughly 92% of them appearing once. Sequencing used CD4+ or CD8+ T cells sorted from blood, obtained in a trial of the OX40 agonist ivuxolimab. The source is an adult with an advanced solid tumor such as melanoma, head and neck, liver or kidney cancer.

The chain has TRBV18 and TRBJ1-2; D gene uncertain. CDR1 and CDR2 from the germline V gene are KGHSH and LQKENI. The CDR3 has 15 residues. Trimming took 3 bases from V and 4 from J, leaving 15 bases between them. CDR3 DNA sequence: TGTGCCAGCTCACCGGACCGTGCGGACTCCTATGGCTACACCTTC. This codes for CASSPDRADSYGYTF.

The genes are TRBV6-6 and TRBJ1-4; the D gene is possibly TRBD1 (5 bases). The germline V and J ends were trimmed by 4 bases and 4 bases, with 13 bases remaining between them. This CDR3 contains 15 residues. Looked up from germline, CDR1 is MNHNY and CDR2 is SVGAGI (reference sequence). The CDR3 region has the DNA TGTGCCAGCAGTTCCCCCGGGGGGATTAATGAAAAACTGTTTTTT. This encodes CASSSPGGINEKLFF.

This sequence joins TRBV5-1 and TRBJ2-3; D is possibly TRBD1 (5 bases). The V end lost 0 bases, the J end lost 4 bases, and 12 bases lay between the germline ends. The CDR3 extends over 15 amino acids. From germline, CDR1 is SGHRS and CDR2 YFSETQ. The CDR3 sequence is CASSLAAGQSDTQYF. The CDR3 DNA reads as TGCGCCAGCAGCTTGGCGGCAGGGCAGTCAGATACGCAGTATTTT.

The V and J genes are TRBV2 and TRBJ1-6, with 8 bases that match TRBD1. Germline-derived CDR1 and CDR2 are SNHLY and FYNNEI. V lost 10 bases to trimming and J lost 7 bases; unmatched junction nucleotides: 6. The CDR3 runs 13 residues. The CDR3 reads CAIQGQANSPLHF. CDR3 DNA: TGTGCCATCCAGGGACAGGCCAATTCACCCCTCCACTTT.

The chain links TRBV5-1 to TRBJ2-5, with 9 positions matching TRBD2. The CDR3 totals 16 residues. V shed 2 bases, J shed 1 base, and the junction held 6 bases outside the gene matches. Germline CDR1 reads SGHRS; CDR2 reads YFSETQ. For the CDR3, the DNA is TGCGCCAGCAGCTTACCCCTAGCGGGGCTCCAAGAGACCCAGTACTTC. Residues: CASSLPLAGLQETQYF.

The V gene is TRBV27, the J gene TRBJ2-1; TRBD2 matches at 8 bases. After removal of 2 bases from V and 8 bases from J, the junction contained 8 bases not matched to a gene. The CDR3 has 15 amino acids. CDR1 is MNHEY and CDR2 is SMNVEV in the germline V gene (reference sequence). CDR3 nucleotides: TGTGCCAGCAGTTTACTCGGGACTAGTTTCGATGAGCAGTTCTTC. It yields the protein CASSLLGTSFDEQFF.

This clone was seen only a few times. The chain has TRBV6-5 and TRBJ1-5; D remains unclear. Germline V lookup: CDR1 MNHEY, CDR2 SVGAGI. Trimming shortened V by 6 bases and J by 0 bases, and 9 bases separated the two germline ends. This CDR3 comprises 14 residues. In nucleotides, the CDR3 is TGTGCCAGCAGGCGAGCTTATAGCAATCAGCCCCAGCATTTT. It encodes CASRRAYSNQPQHF.

The CDR3 region has the DNA TGTGCCAGCAGGGCCACTAGCGGGGGGGCCAATGAGCAGTTCTTC. It translates to CASRATSGGANEQFF. The rearrangement uses TRBV6-6 and TRBJ2-1; 13 nucleotides agree with TRBD2. The CDR3 covers 15 residues. The ends lost 6 bases at V and 6 bases at J; junction bases unmatched: 5. Germline V lookup: CDR1 MNHNY, CDR2 SVGAGI (reference sequence).

This chain connects TRBV4-2 to TRBJ2-7, with 9 bases that match TRBD1. Per the germline V gene, CDR1 is LGHNA and CDR2 is YNFKEQ. Losses at the gene ends were 4 bases for V and 1 base for J; bases not matched to a gene: 11. CDR3 size: 17 residues. CDR3 nucleotides: TGTGCCAGCAGCCTGGATAATCGGGACAGGGCTTCCTACGAGCAGTACTTC. Translating gives CASSLDNRDRASYEQYF.

The chain carries TRBV7-2 and TRBJ2-1; D is perhaps TRBD1 or TRBD2 (5 bases each). The CDR3 runs 13 residues. Germline lookup yields CDR1 SGHTA and CDR2 FQGNSA. Trimming removed 7 bases from V and 14 bases from J, with 21 bases in between. Here the CDR3 DNA reads TGTGCCAGCATCTCGTTTGAGGGGCAGGGAAAGTTCTTC. Residues: CASISFEGQGKFF.

The chain uses TRBV5-6 and TRBJ2-1; D not certain. V gave up 3 bases and J gave up 4 bases, with 17 bases separating them. This CDR3 contains 16 residues. Germline V gene data show CDR1 as SGHDT and CDR2 as YYEEEE. CDR3 nucleotides: TGTGCCAGCAGCTCCAATGCAGGTACCCATTACAATGAGCAGTTCTTC. Protein sequence: CASSSNAGTHYNEQFF.

CDR3 coding DNA: TGCGCCAGCAGCTTGGACGGCCTATTGGGCGGAAACACCATATATTTT. Its protein is CASSLDGLLGGNTIYF. The chain recombines TRBV5-1 with TRBJ1-3; D not certain. CDR3 length: 16 amino acids. Trimming shortened V by 0 bases and J by 4 bases, and 14 bases separated the two germline ends. Germline CDR1 and CDR2: SGHRS and YFSETQ.

This rearrangement joins TRBV2 to TRBJ2-3; the match to TRBD2 covers 13 bases. The CDR3 loop spans 15 amino acids. The trim removed 3 bases at V and 3 bases at J, leaving 0 bases unmatched. The germline gives CDR1 SNHLY, CDR2 FYNNEI. CDR3 DNA: TGTGCCAGCAGTGAGGGACTAGCGGGGACAGATACGCAGTATTTT. Translation gives CASSEGLAGTDTQYF.

The V gene is TRBV18, the J gene TRBJ2-7; the D call may be TRBD1 or TRBD2 (5 bases each). This CDR3 is 16 amino acids long. V dropped 3 bases and J dropped 0 bases, with 15 bases sitting between them. Germline V lookup: CDR1 KGHSH, CDR2 LQKENI. The CDR3 nucleotides read TGTGCCAGCTCACCCGCGAGGGGAACTGTCTCCTACGAGCAGTACTTC. Translation: CASSPARGTVSYEQYF.

This clone is medium-sized by share. The chain combines TRBV11-2 with TRBJ1-4; D is undetermined. This CDR3 has 13 amino acids. From germline, CDR1 is SGHAT and CDR2 FQNNGV. Trimming removed 4 bases from V and 4 bases from J, with 7 bases in between. CDR3 DNA sequence: TGTGCCAGCAGCTCTGATGTTAATGAAAAACTGTTTTTT. Its translation: CASSSDVNEKLFF.

The CDR3 spells CSAGTGNTEAFF. CDR3 in DNA: TGCAGCGCCGGGACAGGGAACACTGAAGCTTTCTTT. V usage is TRBV29-1 and J usage is TRBJ1-1; TRBD1 matches 8 bases. V shed 7 bases, J shed 1 base, and the junction held 2 bases outside the gene matches. In germline, CDR1 is SQVTM, CDR2 ANQGSEA. The CDR3 spans 12 residues.

The CDR3: CASSSPGGTNYGYTF. DNA for the CDR3: TGTGCCAGCAGTTCCCCCGGGGGGACCAACTATGGCTACACCTTC. The chain employs TRBV28 and TRBJ1-2, with D possibly TRBD1 on 5 matching bases. The germline gives CDR1 MDHEN, CDR2 SYDVKM. Deletions cut 4 bases from V and 2 bases from J, with 14 bases between. The length of the CDR3 is 15 residues.

The CDR3 loop is CASSLPGATDTQYF. The CDR3 DNA reads as TGTGCCAGCAGTTTACCGGGGGCCACAGATACGCAGTATTTT. The J gene is TRBJ2-3, the V gene TRBV6-5; D possibly uses TRBD1 or TRBD2 (6 bases each). V lost 4 bases and J 2 bases, leaving 10 bases between the germline ends. This CDR3 has 14 residues. CDR1 and CDR2 from the germline V gene are MNHEY and SVGAGI.

In nucleotides, the CDR3 is TGTGCCAGCAGCTTGTCGCAGGTTAGCACAGATACGCAGTATTTT. This codes for CASSLSQVSTDTQYF. This chain connects TRBV5-8 to TRBJ2-3; D uncertain. The CDR3 totals 15 residues. CDR1 and CDR2 from the germline V gene are SGHTS and YDEGEE. Trimming removed 1 base from V and 0 bases from J, with 9 bases in between.

CDR3 sequence (DNA): TGCGCCAGCAGCTCGCAACACAACACTGAAGCTTTCTTT. Its translation: CASSSQHNTEAFF. The V and J genes are TRBV5-1 and TRBJ1-1, with D hard to call. Trimming removed 3 bases from V and 2 bases from J, with 8 bases in between. The CDR3 has 13 amino acids. From germline, CDR1 is SGHRS and CDR2 YFSETQ.

The V gene is TRBV18, the J gene TRBJ1-3; D gene ambiguous. Per the germline V gene, CDR1 is KGHSH and CDR2 is LQKENI. This CDR3 spans 15 amino acids. V gave up 2 bases and J gave up 4 bases, with 12 bases separating them. CDR3 in DNA: TGTGCCAGCTCACCAGCGGGTCCGGGAGGAAACACCATATATTTT. Protein product: CASSPAGPGGNTIYF.

The rearrangement uses TRBV7-9 and TRBJ1-4; D is possibly TRBD1 (5 bases). Trimming pared 3 bases from V and 3 bases from J, leaving 8 bases between. Germline loops: CDR1 SEHNR, CDR2 FQNEAQ (reference sequence). This CDR3 is built from 14 residues. CDR3: CASSLMGPNEKLFF. The CDR3 coding sequence is TGTGCCAGCAGCTTGATGGGACCTAATGAAAAACTGTTTTTT.

V usage is TRBV7-2 and J usage is TRBJ2-7; 11 bases align to TRBD2. Germline CDR1 and CDR2: SGHTA and FQGNSA. The CDR3 sequence is 15 residues long. V dropped 1 base and J dropped 6; count of bases not matched to a gene: 5. The CDR3 DNA is TGTGCCAGCAGCTTAGGACTAGCGGGAACCCGCGAGCAGTACTTC. The encoded protein is CASSLGLAGTREQYF.

This sequence joins TRBV7-9 and TRBJ1-2; perhaps TRBD1 as D (6 bases). CDR1 SEHNR and CDR2 FQNEAQ come from the germline V gene (reference sequence). The CDR3 runs 16 residues. V lost 5 bases, J lost 7 bases, and 23 bases lay in between. Written as DNA, the CDR3 is TGTGCCAGCAGCGCCCGGGACACCACAACTACGCGTGGCTACACCTTC. This sequence encodes CASSARDTTTTRGYTF.